This T cell receptor beta chain is from a study of response to subunit inactivated influenza vaccine. V was clipped by 3 bases and J by 3 bases, with 12 bases between them. The CDR3 has 16 amino acids. Germline V gene lookup returns CDR1 LGHDT and CDR2 YNNKEL (reference sequence). TCRdb redid the calling of the RT-PCR reads with MiXCR, one entry per CDR3 protein. The sample includes 450,000 to 600,000 distinct CDR3 sequences, approximately 17% of them seen just once. The chain joins TRBV3-1 to TRBJ1-6, with a tentative D call TRBD1 (5 bases). The sample in question was CD4+ T cells sorted from PBMCs, obtained less than 30 months after vaccination. The receptor's source is a man aged 50 to 69 who received an inactivated influenza vaccine. CDR3 in amino acids: CASSQITGLYNSPLHF. For the CDR3, the DNA is TGTGCCAGCAGCCAGATTACGGGACTCTATAATTCACCCCTCCACTTT. Looking up the rest from reference TRBV3-1 and TRBJ1-6 gives the full variable domain: DTAVSQTPKYLVTQMGNDKSIKCEQNLGHDTMYWYKQDSKKFLKIMFSYNNKELIINETVPNRFSPKSPDKAHLNLHINSLELGDSAVYFCASSQITGLYNSPLHFGNGTRLTVT.